This T cell receptor beta chain appears in the sequencing data of a study of blood T cell repertoires in COVID-19. Study-level information: Sites across the United States, Italy and Spain contributed samples from acute and convalescent COVID-19.

One Seattle source followed patients from active infection through their disease course. Repertoires were generated with immunoSEQ multiplex PCR, while TCRdb's copy carries only in-frame clones and drops some. The sample lists around 250,000 clones, around 88% occurring once. The TCR sequence derives from a woman of 80 years or more with COVID-19, enrolled during active disease. The sequencing sample was made of peripheral blood.

CDR3 in DNA: TGTGCCAGCAGCCGACGGGAACAGGGTCCTGAAGCTTTCTTT. Its protein is CASSRREQGPEAFF. The V call is TRBV7-8, the J call TRBJ1-1; possibly TRBD1 for D (6 bases). Trimming took off 5 bases at V and 6 bases at J, with 16 bases between the two ends. CDR1 and CDR2 (germline): SGHVS, FQNEAQ. The CDR3 sequence is 14 residues long.